The clone carrying this TCR beta chain was picked up a small number of times. This sample stems from a study of blood T cell repertoires in COVID-19. Assignments of participants to cohorts depended upon their own reported clinical history. V shed 4 bases and J 5 bases; nucleotides not matched to a gene: 6. There are 15 residues in the CDR3. Germline V lookup: CDR1 MDHEN, CDR2 SYDVKM. TCRdb's table, derived via immunoSEQ multiplex PCR, lists solely in-frame clones and lacks some. The sample shows approximately 300,000 clones, around 84% of them seen only once. The sample taken for sequencing was PBMCs or T cells enriched from blood (not recorded which). This sequence was found in a woman between 18 and 29 years old who had recovered from COVID-19. The genes are TRBV28 and TRBJ2-7, with TRBD2 identical over 12 bases. This chain's CDR3 is CASSSPTSGSHEQYF. The CDR3 nucleotides read TGTGCCAGCAGTTCCCCGACTAGCGGGAGCCACGAGCAGTACTTC.